The entry below gives a single T cell receptor beta chain sequence along with its context. The antigen is unknown. Germline CDR1 KGHDR, CDR2 SFDVKD. This CDR3 has 13 residues. The V end was cut by 1 base, the J end by 5 bases, with 7 bases between. The data derive from a study of T cell responses to AZD1222 COVID-19 vaccine. At the level of the study: Both about-4-week and about-12-week second-dose recipients were combined. Study outcomes and limitations: A mostly white British donor set with more females was recruited, and clonal diversity was possibly underestimated. Two AZD1222 doses significantly raised spike-specific TCR breadth and depth over controls. Repertoire sampling was restricted to post-peak T cell response timepoints.

TCRdb's copy holds only in-frame clones and misses some; the assay was immunoSEQ multiplex PCR. The repertoire consists of 150,000 to 200,000 clones, with around nine tenths occurring once and the leading ten covering less than 1.6%. V and J are TRBV24-1 and TRBJ1-1; possibly TRBD1 for D (6 bases). This receptor was identified in an adult in good health. The starting material was peripheral blood, obtained on day 0 of AZD1222 vaccination. The CDR3 DNA sequence: TGTGCCACCAGTGATTTTCAGGGGACTGAAGCTTTCTTT. Translated, it gives CATSDFQGTEAFF.